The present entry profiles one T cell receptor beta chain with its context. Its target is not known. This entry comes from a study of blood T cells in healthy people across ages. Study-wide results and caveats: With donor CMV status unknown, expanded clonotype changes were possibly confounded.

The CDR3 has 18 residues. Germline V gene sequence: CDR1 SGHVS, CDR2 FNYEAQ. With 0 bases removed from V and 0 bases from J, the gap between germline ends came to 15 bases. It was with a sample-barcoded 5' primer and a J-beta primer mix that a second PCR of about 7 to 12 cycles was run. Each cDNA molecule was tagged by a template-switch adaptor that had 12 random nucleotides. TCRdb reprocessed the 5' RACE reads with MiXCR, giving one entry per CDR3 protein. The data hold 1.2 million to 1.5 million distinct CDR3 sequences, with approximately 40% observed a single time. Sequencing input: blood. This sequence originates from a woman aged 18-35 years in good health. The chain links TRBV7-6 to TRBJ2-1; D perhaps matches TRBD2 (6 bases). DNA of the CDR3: TGTGCCAGCAGCTTAGCTTCACGGGACTCCAGCTCCTACAATGAGCAGTTCTTC. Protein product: CASSLASRDSSSYNEQFF. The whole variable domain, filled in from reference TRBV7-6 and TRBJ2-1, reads GAGVSQSPRYKVTKRGQDVALRCDPISGHVSLYWYRQALGQGPEFLTYFNYEAQQDKSGLPNDRFSAERPEGSISTLTIQRTEQRDSAMYRCASSLASRDSSSYNEQFFGPGTRLTVL.